A single sample is the source of the 9 T cell receptor beta chains below, sequenced in a study of Ad26.COV2.S vaccination and SARS-CoV-2 variants. Clones were sequenced by immunoSEQ multiplex PCR, and TCRdb holds only the in-frame ones, with some missing. The top ten clones hold roughly 4.3% of a sample with some 450,000 clones, roughly 88% of them seen once. Treatment: around 19 received Ad26.COV2.S at low or high dose, single or two shots; several received placebo; per-sample allocation not given. Day 63 following the first vaccine or placebo injection was when the samples were taken. Sequenced material: peripheral blood, taken in a trial of Ad26.COV2.S vaccine versus placebo. The receptors stem from a person between 18 and 59 years old who received the Ad26.COV2.S COVID-19 vaccine or a placebo.

V is TRBV7-2 and J is TRBJ2-7; 8 bases line up with TRBD1. The V segment lost 3 bases and the J segment 5 bases; nucleotides outside the gene matches: 6. Germline assignment: CDR1 SGHTA and CDR2 FQGNSA. The CDR3 is 14 residues long. The CDR3 coding sequence is TGTGCCAGCAGCTTCTTACAGGGGGTCAACGAGCAGTACTTC. It yields the protein CASSFLQGVNEQYF.

The count of this clone is one. The chain recombines TRBV27 with TRBJ2-2; possible D gene TRBD1, 5 bases. V was cut by 6 bases and J by 1 base, with 9 bases left in between. This CDR3 comprises 14 residues. Germline V gives CDR1 MNHEY, CDR2 SMNVEV (reference sequence). CDR3 in DNA: TGTGCCAGCAGACTAACAGGGAACACCGGGGAGCTGTTTTTT. Translating gives CASRLTGNTGELFF.

This chain links TRBV7-2 with TRBJ2-6; D gene uncertain. Germline-derived CDR1 and CDR2 are SGHTA and FQGNSA. V was shortened by 4 bases and J by 2 bases, with 0 bases between the two germline ends. The CDR3 loop spans 12 amino acids. The CDR3 loop reads CASSSGANVLTF. CDR3 coding DNA: TGTGCCAGCAGCTCTGGGGCCAACGTCCTGACTTTC.

V gene TRBV6-5 combines with J gene TRBJ2-1; D might be TRBD2 (5 bases). Trimming took 6 bases from V and 6 from J, leaving 12 bases between them. The germline gives CDR1 MNHEY, CDR2 SVGAGI. The CDR3 loop spans 13 amino acids. In DNA form, the CDR3 reads TGTGCCAGCAGGTCCAAACGGGGCAATGAGCAGTTCTTC. Its translation: CASRSKRGNEQFF.

The V and J genes are TRBV2 and TRBJ2-3, with TRBD1 matching 7 bases. CDR1 and CDR2 from the germline V gene are SNHLY and FYNNEI. The length of the CDR3 is 14 residues. V lost 5 bases to trimming and J lost 2 bases; unmatched junction nucleotides: 4. CDR3 DNA sequence: TGTGCCAGCAGTAGGGGACAGACCACAGATACGCAGTATTTT. Residues: CASSRGQTTDTQYF. The full variable domain, rest sourced from reference TRBV2 and TRBJ2-3, is EPEVTQTPSHQVTQMGQEVILRCVPISNHLYFYWYRQILGQKVEFLVSFYNNEISEKSEIFDDQFSVERPDGSNFTLKIRSTKLEDSAMYFCASSRGQTTDTQYFGPGTRLTVL.

The gene calls are TRBV3-1 (or the pseudogene TRBV3-2) and TRBJ2-1; D ambiguous. V gave up 0 bases and J gave up 4 bases, with 7 bases separating them. The germline V gene encodes CDR1 LGHDT and CDR2 YNNKEL (reference sequence). The CDR3 extends over 14 amino acids. The CDR3 bases are TGTGCCAGCAGCCAAGATTTGCGGTACAATGAGCAGTTCTTC. Its protein is CASSQDLRYNEQFF.

This clone appeared once. This chain joins TRBV19 and TRBJ2-5, with 9 positions matching TRBD1. J was trimmed by 1 base and V by 4 bases; bases with no gene match: 7. Germline values: CDR1 LNHDA, CDR2 SQIVND (reference sequence). This CDR3 is built from 16 residues. The CDR3 spells CASSTITGGPQETQYF. CDR3 nucleotide sequence: TGTGCCAGTAGTACGATTACAGGGGGCCCCCAAGAGACCCAGTACTTC.

The chain couples TRBV19 to TRBJ1-5; 9 bases are a match to TRBD1. V lost 4 bases and J lost 5; bases outside the gene matches: 3. Germline V gene data show CDR1 as LNHDA and CDR2 as SQIVND (reference sequence). The CDR3 loop spans 14 amino acids. CDR3 region: CASSNGQGHQPQHF. CDR3 bases: TGTGCCAGTAGTAACGGACAGGGGCATCAGCCCCAGCATTTT.

The V and J genes are TRBV7-8 and TRBJ1-5; perhaps TRBD1 as D (5 bases). This CDR3 spans 17 amino acids. V lost 4 bases and J lost 2, with 18 bases in between. The germline CDR1 and CDR2 sequences are SGHVS and FQNEAQ. DNA of the CDR3: TGTGCCAGCAGCTCCAGCCCAGGGCGGGTGGGCAATCAGCCCCAGCATTTT. Its translation is CASSSSPGRVGNQPQHF.